This TCR beta chain was recovered during a study of blood T cells in healthy people across ages. PCR was performed a second time for about 7 to 11 cycles using a sample-barcoded 5' primer and a J-beta primer mix. A single record per CDR3 protein comes from TCRdb applying MiXCR to the 5' RACE reads. Here the sample spans more than 450,000 distinct CDR3 sequences, 25% to 35% being singletons. Donors were healthy Caucasian individuals from Russia aged about 6 to 100. The V and J ends lost 6 bases and 4 bases respectively, with 15 bases between them. The CDR3 consists of 15 residues. This sample also belongs to another study, concerning T cells of mothers and their children.

The V and J genes are TRBV12-3 or TRBV12-4 and TRBJ2-2; TRBD1 is a possible D gene (6 bases). The TCR was taken from a boy aged 2 to 10 in good health. Sequenced input: blood. The CDR3: CASSLVRGGTGELFF. DNA for the CDR3: TGTGCCAGCAGCCTCGTAAGAGGGGGCACCGGGGAGCTGTTTTTT.